The next 10 T cell receptor beta chains were all read from a single sample in a study of shared clonotypes between healthy human individuals. Repertoires were generated with immunoSEQ multiplex PCR, while TCRdb's copy carries only in-frame clones and drops some. Of approximately 600,000 clones listed, about 95% are singletons. Terminally differentiated effector memory CD45RA+ cells were left out of the naive CD8 fraction, which was CD45RO-negative and positively selected for CCR7. Input material: naive CD8+ T cells sorted from blood. Every receptor here comes from a woman aged 25 to 39 in good health.

This rearrangement joins TRBV4-1 to TRBJ2-2; 8 bases agree with TRBD2. The V gene end was trimmed by 0 bases and the J gene end by 5 bases; junction bases not matched to a gene: 5. The germline V gene encodes CDR1 MGHRA and CDR2 YSYEKL. This CDR3 comprises 16 residues. The CDR3 nucleotides are TGCGCCAGCAGCCAAGATAGCGGGATGGGGACCGGGGAGCTGTTTTTT. Amino acid sequence: CASSQDSGMGTGELFF.

This chain uses TRBV19 with TRBJ2-1, with TRBD2 matching over 8 bases. The CDR3 is made up of 15 amino acids. V shed 7 bases, J shed 1 base, and the junction held 6 bases outside the gene matches. Germline CDR1 and CDR2: LNHDA and SQIVND (reference sequence). The CDR3, as DNA: TGTGCCAGTATTGATCGGGAGGGGTCCTACAATGAGCAGTTCTTC. It translates to CASIDREGSYNEQFF.

This chain connects TRBV6-5 to TRBJ2-3, with TRBD2 as a possible D gene (5 bases). Trimming stripped 5 bases from V and 3 bases from J, with 15 bases between. Germline V CDR1 and CDR2: MNHEY, SVGAGI. The CDR3 runs to 15 residues. CDR3 loop: CASSPDLVETDTQYF. CDR3 DNA sequence: TGTGCCAGCAGTCCGGACTTGGTGGAGACAGATACGCAGTATTTT.

The chain joins TRBV19 to TRBJ2-7, with D perhaps given as TRBD1 or TRBD2 (7 bases each). CDR3 size: 15 residues. Germline CDR1 is LNHDA and CDR2 is SQIVND (reference sequence). V lost 6 bases to trimming and J lost 5 bases, with 20 bases between them. The CDR3 loop is CASSIFWGGGHEQYF. The DNA of the CDR3 is TGTGCCAGTAGCATTTTTTGGGGAGGGGGCCACGAGCAGTACTTC.

In nucleotides, the CDR3 is TGTGCCAGCAGTTTACCACCCCCATCCCCACCCCTTTCCTACAATGAGCAGTTCTTC. It yields the protein CASSLPPPSPPLSYNEQFF. This sequence joins TRBV28 and TRBJ2-1; D is ambiguous. Trimming removed 2 bases at V and 1 base at J, with 21 bases between. Germline V lookup: CDR1 MDHEN, CDR2 SYDVKM. This CDR3 region has 19 residues.

The chain joins TRBV10-2 to TRBJ2-7; TRBD1 matches at 7 bases. J lost 2 bases, V lost 2 bases, and 3 bases had no gene match. This CDR3 has 14 amino acids. The germline gives CDR1 WSHSY, CDR2 SAAADI. CDR3 sequence reads: CASSETGAAYEQYF. As DNA, the CDR3 is TGCGCCAGCAGTGAGACAGGGGCGGCCTACGAGCAGTACTTC.

The chain has TRBV2 and TRBJ1-1; D is possibly TRBD1 (5 bases). V lost 6 bases and J lost 4, with 9 bases in between. This CDR3 has 12 amino acids. The V gene's germline CDR1 is SNHLY and CDR2 FYNNEI. DNA for the CDR3: TGTGCCAGCAGGCCTGACAGCACTGAAGCTTTCTTT. Its translation: CASRPDSTEAFF.

The chain employs TRBV6-1 and TRBJ2-7; no clear D gene. The CDR3 contains 12 residues. The V gene's germline CDR1 is MNHNS and CDR2 SASEGT. Trimming removed 5 bases at V and 1 base at J, with 6 bases between. The CDR3 spells CASSKISYEQYF. CDR3 nucleotides: TGTGCCAGCAGTAAAATATCCTACGAGCAGTACTTC.

This sequence joins TRBV28 and TRBJ1-4; D perhaps matches TRBD1 (5 bases). From germline, CDR1 is MDHEN and CDR2 SYDVKM. The CDR3 totals 13 residues. Trimming took off 7 bases at V and 7 bases at J, with 13 bases between the two ends. CDR3 loop: CASTVRGGEKLFF. In DNA form, the CDR3 reads TGTGCCAGCACCGTCCGGGGCGGTGAAAAACTGTTTTTT.

The chain has TRBV29-1 and TRBJ2-3, with 7 bases identical to TRBD1. J gave up 2 bases and V 1 base, and 12 bases lay outside the gene matches. Per the germline V gene, CDR1 is SQVTM and CDR2 is ANQGSEA. The length of the CDR3 is 17 residues. The CDR3 loop is CSVEASGQRSFTDTQYF. The DNA of the CDR3 is TGCAGCGTTGAAGCCTCGGGACAGCGCAGTTTCACAGATACGCAGTATTTT.